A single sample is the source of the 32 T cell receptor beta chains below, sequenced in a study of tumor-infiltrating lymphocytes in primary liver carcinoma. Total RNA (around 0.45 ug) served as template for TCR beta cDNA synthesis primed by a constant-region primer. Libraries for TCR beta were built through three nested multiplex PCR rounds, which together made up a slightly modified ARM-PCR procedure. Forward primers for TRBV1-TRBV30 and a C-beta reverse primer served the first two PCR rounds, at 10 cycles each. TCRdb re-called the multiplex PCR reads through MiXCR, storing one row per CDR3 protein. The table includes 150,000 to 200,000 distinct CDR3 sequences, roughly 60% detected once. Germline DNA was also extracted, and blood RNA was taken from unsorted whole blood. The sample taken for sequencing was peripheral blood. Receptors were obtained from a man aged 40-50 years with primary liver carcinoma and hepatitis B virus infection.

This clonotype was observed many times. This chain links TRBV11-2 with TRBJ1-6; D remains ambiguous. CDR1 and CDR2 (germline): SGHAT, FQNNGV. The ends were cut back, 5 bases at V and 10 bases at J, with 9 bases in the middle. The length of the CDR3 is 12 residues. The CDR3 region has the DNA TGTGCCAGCAGCCTGAGCGGATCACCCCTCCACTTT. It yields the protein CASSLSGSPLHF.

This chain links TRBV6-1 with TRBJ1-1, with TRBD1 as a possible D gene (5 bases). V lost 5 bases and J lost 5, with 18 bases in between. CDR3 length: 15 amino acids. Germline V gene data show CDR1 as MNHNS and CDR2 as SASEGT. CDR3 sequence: CASSLEGWSRTEAFF. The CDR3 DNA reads TGTGCCAGCAGTTTGGAGGGGTGGTCACGGACTGAAGCTTTCTTT.

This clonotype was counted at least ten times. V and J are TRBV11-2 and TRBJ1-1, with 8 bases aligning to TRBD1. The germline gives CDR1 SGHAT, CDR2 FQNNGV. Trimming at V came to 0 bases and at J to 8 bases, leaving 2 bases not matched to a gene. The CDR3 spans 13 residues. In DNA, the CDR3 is TGTGCCAGCAGCTTAGATAGGACAGGGGAAGCTTTCTTT. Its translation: CASSLDRTGEAFF. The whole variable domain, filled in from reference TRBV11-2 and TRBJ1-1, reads EAGVAQSPRYKIIEKRQSVAFWCNPISGHATLYWYQQILGQGPKLLIQFQNNGVVDDSQLPKDRFSAERLKGVDSTLKIQPAKLEDSAVYLCASSLDRTGEAFFGQGTRLTVV.

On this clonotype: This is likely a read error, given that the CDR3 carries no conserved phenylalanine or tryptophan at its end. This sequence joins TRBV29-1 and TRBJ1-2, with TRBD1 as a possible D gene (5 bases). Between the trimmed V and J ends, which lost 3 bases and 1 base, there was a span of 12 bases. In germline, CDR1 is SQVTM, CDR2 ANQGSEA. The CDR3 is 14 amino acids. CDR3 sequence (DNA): TGCAGCGTTGAGTTGAGGGGTGGTAACTATGGCTACACCCTC. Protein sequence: CSVELRGGNYGYTL.

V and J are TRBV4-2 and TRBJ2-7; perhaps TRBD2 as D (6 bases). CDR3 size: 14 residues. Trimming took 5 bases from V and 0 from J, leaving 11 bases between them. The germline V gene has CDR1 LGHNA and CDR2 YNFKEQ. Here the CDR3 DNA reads TGTGCCAGCAGCACCGGGGGACGCTCCTACGAGCAGTACTTC. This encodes CASSTGGRSYEQYF.

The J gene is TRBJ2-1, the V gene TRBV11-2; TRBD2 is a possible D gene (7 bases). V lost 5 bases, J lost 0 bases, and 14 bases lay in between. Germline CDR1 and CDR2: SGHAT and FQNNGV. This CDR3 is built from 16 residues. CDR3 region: CASSEGGGSSYNEQFF. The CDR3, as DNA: TGTGCCAGCAGCGAAGGGGGGGGGAGCTCCTACAATGAGCAGTTCTTC.

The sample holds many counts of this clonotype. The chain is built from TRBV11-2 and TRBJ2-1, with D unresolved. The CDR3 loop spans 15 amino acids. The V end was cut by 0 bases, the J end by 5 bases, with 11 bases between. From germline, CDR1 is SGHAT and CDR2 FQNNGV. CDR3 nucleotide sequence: TGTGCCAGCAGCTTAGATATTGGCGGCCACAATGAGCAGTTCTTC. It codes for CASSLDIGGHNEQFF.

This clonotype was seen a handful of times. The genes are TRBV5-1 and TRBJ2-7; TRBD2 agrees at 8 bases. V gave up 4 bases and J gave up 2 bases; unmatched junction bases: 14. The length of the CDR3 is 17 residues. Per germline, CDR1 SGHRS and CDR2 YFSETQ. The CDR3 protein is CASSQPPPSGYTYEQYF. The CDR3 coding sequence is TGCGCCAGCAGCCAACCCCCACCTAGCGGGTACACCTACGAGCAGTACTTC.

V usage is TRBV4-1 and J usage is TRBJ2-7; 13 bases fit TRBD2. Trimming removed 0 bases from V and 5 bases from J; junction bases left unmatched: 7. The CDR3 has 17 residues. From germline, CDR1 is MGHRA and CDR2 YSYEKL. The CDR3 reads CASSQDGGTSGINEQYF. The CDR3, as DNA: TGCGCCAGCAGCCAAGATGGAGGGACTAGCGGGATTAACGAGCAGTACTTC.

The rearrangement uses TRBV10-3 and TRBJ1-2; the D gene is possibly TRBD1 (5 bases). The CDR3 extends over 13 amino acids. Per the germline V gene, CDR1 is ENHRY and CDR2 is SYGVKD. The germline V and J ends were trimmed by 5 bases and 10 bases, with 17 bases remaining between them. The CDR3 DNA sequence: TGTGCCATCAGTCCTCCCGGGGCCCTAGTCTACACCTTC. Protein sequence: CAISPPGALVYTF.

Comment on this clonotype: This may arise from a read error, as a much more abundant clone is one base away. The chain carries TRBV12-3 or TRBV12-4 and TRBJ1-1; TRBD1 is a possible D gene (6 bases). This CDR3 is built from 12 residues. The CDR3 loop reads CSSRPQGRGAFF. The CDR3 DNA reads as TGTTCCAGCAGACCACAGGGTCGAGGAGCTTTCTTT.

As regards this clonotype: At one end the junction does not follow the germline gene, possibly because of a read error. The DNA for the CDR3 is TGCACCAGCAGCCTACCAGCGGGAGGAGGTGATACCCAGTACTTC. Amino acids: CTSSLPAGGGDTQYF. The rearrangement uses TRBV4-1 and TRBJ2-5; 9 bases are shared with TRBD2. Germline V gene lookup returns CDR1 MGHRA and CDR2 YSYEKL. The CDR3 totals 15 residues.

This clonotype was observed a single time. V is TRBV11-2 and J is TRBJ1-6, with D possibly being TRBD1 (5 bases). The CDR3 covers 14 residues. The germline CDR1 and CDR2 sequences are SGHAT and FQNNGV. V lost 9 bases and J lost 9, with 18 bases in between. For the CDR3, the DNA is TGTGCCAGTAGCCTGGACCCTAGGGGTTCACCCCTCCACTTT. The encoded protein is CASSLDPRGSPLHF.

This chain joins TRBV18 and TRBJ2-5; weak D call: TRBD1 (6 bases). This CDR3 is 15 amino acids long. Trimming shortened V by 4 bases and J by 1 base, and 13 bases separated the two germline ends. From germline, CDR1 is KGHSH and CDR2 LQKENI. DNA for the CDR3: TGTGCCAGCTCACTTACAGCGGACAGCCAAGAGACCCAGTACTTC. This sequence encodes CASSLTADSQETQYF.

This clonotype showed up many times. The CDR3 DNA is TGTGCCAGCAGCTTAGAGCTAGCGGCTTCCTACGAGCAGTACTTC. Its translation is CASSLELAASYEQYF. The rearrangement links TRBV11-2 to TRBJ2-7; 7 bases are a match to TRBD2. Germline CDR1 is SGHAT and CDR2 is FQNNGV. J gave up 1 base and V 0 bases, and 3 bases lay outside the gene matches. The CDR3 spans 15 residues.

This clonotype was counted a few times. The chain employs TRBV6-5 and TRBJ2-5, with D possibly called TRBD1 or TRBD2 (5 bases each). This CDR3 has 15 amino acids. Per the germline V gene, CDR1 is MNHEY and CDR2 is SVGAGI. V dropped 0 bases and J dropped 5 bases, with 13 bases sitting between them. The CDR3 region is CASSYSFGGDETQYF. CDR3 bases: TGTGCCAGCAGTTACTCCTTTGGGGGAGACGAGACCCAGTACTTC.

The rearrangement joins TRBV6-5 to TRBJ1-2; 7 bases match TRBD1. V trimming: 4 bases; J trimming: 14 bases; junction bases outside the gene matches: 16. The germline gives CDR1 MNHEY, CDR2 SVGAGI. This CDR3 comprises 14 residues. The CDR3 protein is CASSFGTVLSFLTF. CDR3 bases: TGTGCCAGCAGTTTTGGGACAGTACTTTCCTTCTTAACCTTC.

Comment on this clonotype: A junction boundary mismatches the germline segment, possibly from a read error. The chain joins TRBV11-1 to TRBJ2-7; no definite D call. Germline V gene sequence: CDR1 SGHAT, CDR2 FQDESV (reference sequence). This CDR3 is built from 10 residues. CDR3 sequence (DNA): TGTACCAGCAGCAACTACGAACAGTACTTC. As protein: CTSSNYEQYF.

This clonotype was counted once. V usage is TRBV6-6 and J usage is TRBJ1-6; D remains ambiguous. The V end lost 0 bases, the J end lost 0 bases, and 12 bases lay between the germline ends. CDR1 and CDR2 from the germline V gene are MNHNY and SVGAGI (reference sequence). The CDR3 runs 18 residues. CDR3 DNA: TGTGCCAGCAGTTACTCGGCCGGCGGGAGCTCCTATAATTCACCCCTCCACTTT. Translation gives CASSYSAGGSSYNSPLHF.

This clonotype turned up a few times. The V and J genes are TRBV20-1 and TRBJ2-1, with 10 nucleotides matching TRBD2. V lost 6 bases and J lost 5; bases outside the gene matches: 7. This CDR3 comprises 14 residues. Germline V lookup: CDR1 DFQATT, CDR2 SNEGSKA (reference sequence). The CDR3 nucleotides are TGCAGTGCCCTCAGCGGGAGGGCAAACAATGAGCAGTTCTTC. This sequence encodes CSALSGRANNEQFF.

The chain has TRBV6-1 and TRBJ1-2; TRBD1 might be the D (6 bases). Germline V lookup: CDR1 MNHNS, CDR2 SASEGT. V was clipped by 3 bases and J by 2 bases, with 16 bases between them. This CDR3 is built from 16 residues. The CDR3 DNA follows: TGTGCCAGCAGTGACTCCGGGACACCCAGAAACTATGGCTACACCTTC. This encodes CASSDSGTPRNYGYTF.

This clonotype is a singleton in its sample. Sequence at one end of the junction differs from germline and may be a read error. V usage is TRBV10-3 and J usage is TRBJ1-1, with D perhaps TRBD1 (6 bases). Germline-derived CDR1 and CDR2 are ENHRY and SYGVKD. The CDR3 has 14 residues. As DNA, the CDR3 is TGTGCCATCAGTGATGGACAGCTCTACACTGAAGATTTCTTT. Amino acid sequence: CAISDGQLYTEDFF.

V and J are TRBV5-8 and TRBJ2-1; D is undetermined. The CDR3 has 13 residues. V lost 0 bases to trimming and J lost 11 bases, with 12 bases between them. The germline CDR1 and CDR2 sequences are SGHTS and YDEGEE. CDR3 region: CASSLGDKYQQFF. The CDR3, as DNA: TGTGCCAGCAGCTTGGGCGACAAGTATCAGCAGTTCTTC.

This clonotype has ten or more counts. Here the CDR3 reads CASSWNRDRVYEQFF. The CDR3, as DNA: TGTGCCAGCAGCTGGAACCGGGACAGGGTTTATGAGCAGTTCTTC. V and J are TRBV11-2 and TRBJ2-1; the match to TRBD1 covers 9 bases. This CDR3 has 15 amino acids. V was clipped by 4 bases and J by 8 bases; unmatched bases: 9. Germline V CDR1 and CDR2: SGHAT, FQNNGV.

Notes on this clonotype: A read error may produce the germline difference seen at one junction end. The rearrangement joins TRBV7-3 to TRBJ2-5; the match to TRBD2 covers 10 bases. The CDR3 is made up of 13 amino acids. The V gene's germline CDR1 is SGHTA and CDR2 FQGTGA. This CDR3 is CASSLLAGETLYF. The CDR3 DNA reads TGTGCCAGCAGCTTACTAGCGGGAGAGACCCTGTACTTC.

The CDR3 nucleotides read TGCAGCGTTGGAGGGCCAGGATTGGGCACAGATACGCAGTATTTT. Amino acids: CSVGGPGLGTDTQYF. The genes are TRBV29-1 and TRBJ2-3; D is perhaps TRBD2 (5 bases). The CDR3 runs 15 residues. In germline, CDR1 is SQVTM, CDR2 ANQGSEA. V dropped 4 bases and J dropped 1 base, with 15 bases sitting between them.

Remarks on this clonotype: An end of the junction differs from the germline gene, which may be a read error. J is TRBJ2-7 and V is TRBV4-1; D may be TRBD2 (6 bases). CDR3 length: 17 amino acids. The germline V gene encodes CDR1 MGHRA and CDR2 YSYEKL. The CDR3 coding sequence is TGCGCCAGCTGCCAAGATCCGAAGGAGCCGGACTATTACGAGCAGTACTTC. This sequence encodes CASCQDPKEPDYYEQYF.

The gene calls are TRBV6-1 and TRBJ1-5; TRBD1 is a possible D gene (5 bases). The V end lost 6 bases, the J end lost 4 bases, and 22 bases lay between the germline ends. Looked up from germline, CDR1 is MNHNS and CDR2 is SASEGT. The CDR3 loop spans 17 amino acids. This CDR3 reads CASRAGTEGARNQPQHF. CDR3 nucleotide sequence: TGTGCCAGCAGAGCCGGGACCGAAGGAGCTAGGAATCAGCCCCAGCATTTT.

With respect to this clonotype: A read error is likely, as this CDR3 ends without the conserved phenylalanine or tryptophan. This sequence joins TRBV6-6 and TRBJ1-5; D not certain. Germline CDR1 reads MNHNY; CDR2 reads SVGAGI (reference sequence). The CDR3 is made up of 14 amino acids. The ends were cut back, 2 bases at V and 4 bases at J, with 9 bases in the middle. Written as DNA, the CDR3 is TGTGCCAGCAGTTACCCGGACGAAAATCAGCCCCAGCATTTA. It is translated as CASSYPDENQPQHL.

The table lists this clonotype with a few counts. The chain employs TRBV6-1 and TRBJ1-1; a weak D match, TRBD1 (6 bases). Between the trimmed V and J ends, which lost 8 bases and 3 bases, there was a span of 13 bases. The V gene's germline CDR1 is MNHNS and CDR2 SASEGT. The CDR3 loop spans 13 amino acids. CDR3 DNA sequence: TGTGCCAGCTCCACAGGGTTCGACACTGAAGCTTTCTTT. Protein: CASSTGFDTEAFF.

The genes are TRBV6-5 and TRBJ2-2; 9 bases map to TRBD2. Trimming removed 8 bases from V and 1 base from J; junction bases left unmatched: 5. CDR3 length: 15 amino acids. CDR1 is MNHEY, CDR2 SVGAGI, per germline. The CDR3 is CASGKTSGNTGELFF. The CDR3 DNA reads TGTGCCAGCGGGAAGACTAGCGGGAACACCGGGGAGCTGTTTTTT.

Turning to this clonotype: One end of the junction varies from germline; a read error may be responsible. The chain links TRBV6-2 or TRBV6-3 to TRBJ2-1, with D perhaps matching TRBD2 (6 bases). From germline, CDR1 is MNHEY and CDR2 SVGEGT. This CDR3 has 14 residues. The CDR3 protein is CDSTPDSGGNEQFF. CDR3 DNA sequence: TGTGACAGCACTCCGGATTCCGGGGGCAATGAGCAGTTCTTC.